The source of this T cell receptor beta chain is a study of neurological immune-mediated disorders. Study observations and caveats: In HTLV-1-associated myelopathy, TCR clonal expansion was greatest, whereas multiple sclerosis had the least, falling below healthy controls.

Over 180 million TCR-beta sequences, together covering 15-18 subjects, were produced by every individual sequencing run that was carried out. TCRdb independently ran MiXCR on the 5' RACE reads; one entry per CDR3 protein. The data show around 49,000 distinct CDR3 sequences, over 8% seen once. The CDR3 is made up of 15 amino acids. Germline CDR1 is SGHRS and CDR2 is YFSETQ. After removal of 0 bases from V and 12 bases from J, the junction contained 11 bases not matched to a gene. In the case of this clonotype: Its antigen is not known. Being one base from a much bigger clone, this may be a read error.

Sample time point: longitudinal time-point 1 (baseline). The clonotype originates from a woman in her forties in good health. Sequenced sample: PBMCs. The J gene is TRBJ2-1, the V gene TRBV5-1; 8 positions match TRBD2. DNA of the CDR3: TGCGCCAGCAGCTTGGACCCGGGACTAGTTAGTGGGCAGTTCTTC. Protein sequence: CASSLDPGLVSGQFF.